The 6 T cell receptor beta chains in this list originate from one sample, sequenced in a study of long-term antiretroviral therapy in people with HIV. At the survey level, the v3.0 immunoSEQ assay was run. Repertoires were generated with immunoSEQ multiplex PCR, while TCRdb's copy carries only in-frame clones and drops some. The data show some 25,000 clones, just over 85% seen once. The starting material was unsorted PBMCs, obtained 1.2 years after starting antiretroviral therapy. The origin of the receptors is a man in his forties or fifties with HIV.

The J gene is TRBJ1-2, the V gene TRBV5-5; D might be TRBD1 (5 bases). Between the trimmed V and J ends, which lost 2 bases and 4 bases, there was a span of 12 bases. This CDR3 is built from 14 residues. Germline V CDR1 and CDR2: SGHKS, YYEKEE (reference sequence). The CDR3 here is CASSFNGASYGYTF. The CDR3 nucleotides read TGTGCCAGCAGCTTTAATGGGGCCTCCTATGGCTACACCTTC.

The chain links TRBV5-1 to TRBJ1-1, with a tentative D call TRBD1 (5 bases). The germline V and J ends were trimmed by 4 bases and 0 bases, with 10 bases remaining between them. This CDR3 spans 14 amino acids. CDR1 is SGHRS, CDR2 YFSETQ, per germline. CDR3: CASSRGYLNTEAFF. CDR3 bases: TGCGCCAGCAGCAGGGGATATTTGAACACTGAAGCTTTCTTT.

This chain joins TRBV18 and TRBJ2-1; D tentatively reads TRBD1 or TRBD2 (5 bases each). Germline V gene lookup returns CDR1 KGHSH and CDR2 LQKENI. CDR3 size: 14 residues. Between the trimmed V and J ends, which lost 3 bases and 8 bases, there was a span of 14 bases. This CDR3 is CASSPWDGRYEQFF. The CDR3 coding sequence is TGTGCCAGCTCACCCTGGGACGGTCGGTATGAGCAGTTCTTC.

This chain uses TRBV21-1 with TRBJ1-6. TRBV21-1 is shown as a pseudogene. The CDR3 runs 10 residues. The CDR3 sequence: CASKNSPLHF. The DNA for the CDR3 is TGTGCCAGCAAAAATTCACCCCTCCACTTT.

The chain uses TRBV19 and TRBJ2-7, with unresolved D. Per the germline V gene, CDR1 is LNHDA and CDR2 is SQIVND (reference sequence). V lost 5 bases to trimming and J lost 1 base, with 9 bases between them. This CDR3 contains 13 residues. In nucleotides, the CDR3 is TGTGCCAGTAGTTTTCAGGTTTCCTACGAGCAGTACTTC. Its protein product is CASSFQVSYEQYF.

The J gene is TRBJ1-5, the V gene TRBV18, with a weak D call TRBD1 (5 bases). The CDR3 consists of 16 residues. Trimming pared 6 bases from V and 0 bases from J, leaving 15 bases between. CDR1 is KGHSH and CDR2 is LQKENI in the germline V gene. This CDR3 reads CASSRGTAYSNQPQHF. The CDR3 region has the DNA TGTGCCAGCTCTCGGGGGACCGCATATAGCAATCAGCCCCAGCATTTT.